This T cell receptor beta chain was obtained from a study of shared T cell receptors in the human thymus. The V gene's germline CDR1 is LNHDA and CDR2 SQIVND (reference sequence). There are 19 residues in the CDR3. The V gene lost 1 base and the J gene lost 2 bases, with 23 bases spanning the gap. The assay was immunoSEQ multiplex PCR, and TCRdb's table has in-frame clones only and misses some. The top ten clones hold approximately 0.01% of a sample with fewer than 700,000 clones, roughly 90% of them seen once. A further study also used this sample, focusing on human thymus T cells. That investigation notes: Thymus was obtained from resections taken during corrective heart surgery. An apparent bias in V and J gene usage was seen in thymic and blood repertoires.

The TCR sequence derives from a boy in the first two years of life with a congenital heart defect. Sequencing was done on a sample of thymocytes. The chain has TRBV19 and TRBJ1-2; tentative D call: TRBD1 (6 bases). The CDR3 coding sequence is TGTGCCAGTAGTATAGCATCCGAAATGAAGACAGGACCCAACTATGGCTACACCTTC. Translated: CASSIASEMKTGPNYGYTF.